The 5 T cell receptor beta chains presented below share a single source sample, sequenced in a study of identical twins listed by TCRdb under 2016. The library was prepared using 5' RACE. Sequencing was carried out with an Illumina HiSeq 2000. Through fastp at Q25 and MiXCR, TCRdb rebuilt clones from the public reads, retaining in-frame beta chains. Merged by CDR3 protein, the rows form single entries marked with the most common genes and DNA. Recorded for this sample are some 500,000 distinct CDR3 sequences; about 20% of them occurred a single time. Around 0.9% of the sample goes to the ten largest clones. The data also belong to a second study, concerning T cells expressing NK-cell markers.

Sample: CD4+ T cells sorted from blood. These receptors came from a woman aged 18-29 years in good health.

This chain links TRBV29-1 with TRBJ2-5; D unclear. Looked up from germline, CDR1 is SQVTM and CDR2 is ANQGSEA. The CDR3 is made up of 14 amino acids. V was shortened by 3 bases and J by 1 base, with 12 bases between the two germline ends. CDR3 in DNA: TGCAGCGTTGATCCCGGTCCCGGCCAAGAGACCCAGTACTTC. This gives the protein CSVDPGPGQETQYF. The full variable domain, in which reference TRBV29-1 and TRBJ2-5 provide the parts outside the CDR3, is SAVISQKPSRDICQRGTSLTIQCQVDSQVTMMFWYRQQPGQSLTLIATANQGSEATYESGFVIDKFPISRPNLTFSTLTVSNMSPEDSSIYLCSVDPGPGQETQYFGPGTRLLVL.

The chain joins TRBV7-8 to TRBJ2-7; D may be TRBD1 or TRBD2 (6 bases each). CDR3 length: 13 amino acids. V was pared by 5 bases and J by 4 bases, with 12 bases between. Germline values: CDR1 SGHVS, CDR2 FQNEAQ. The CDR3 DNA reads as TGTGCCAGCAGCGATACAGGGAGGTACGAGCAGTACTTC. This gives the protein CASSDTGRYEQYF.

The chain uses TRBV20-1 and TRBJ2-3, with 7 bases identical to TRBD1. Per the germline V gene, CDR1 is DFQATT and CDR2 is SNEGSKA (reference sequence). The CDR3 consists of 12 residues. The ends lost 6 bases at V and 7 bases at J; junction bases unmatched: 7. This CDR3 reads CSALRQGNTQYF. CDR3 in DNA: TGCAGTGCCCTACGACAGGGAAATACGCAGTATTTT.

This chain joins TRBV9 and TRBJ2-1; 8 bases fit TRBD1. The CDR3 runs 15 residues. Trimming took 1 base from V and 3 from J; bases not matched to a gene: 3. In germline, CDR1 is SGDLS, CDR2 YYNGEE. The DNA for the CDR3 is TGTGCCAGCAGCGTAACCGGGACAGGCTACAATGAGCAGTTCTTC. It is translated as CASSVTGTGYNEQFF.

The sample holds a few counts of this clonotype. A much larger clone lies one base from this, so it may be a read error. The CDR3 nucleotides read TGTGCCAGCAGACTTAGCGGGAGCTCCTACAATGAGCAGTTCTTC. Translating gives CASRLSGSSYNEQFF. The V and J genes are TRBV6-1 and TRBJ2-1; 9 bases agree with TRBD2. This CDR3 comprises 15 residues. Trimming took 6 bases from V and 0 from J; bases not matched to a gene: 3. Germline loops: CDR1 MNHNS, CDR2 SASEGT.